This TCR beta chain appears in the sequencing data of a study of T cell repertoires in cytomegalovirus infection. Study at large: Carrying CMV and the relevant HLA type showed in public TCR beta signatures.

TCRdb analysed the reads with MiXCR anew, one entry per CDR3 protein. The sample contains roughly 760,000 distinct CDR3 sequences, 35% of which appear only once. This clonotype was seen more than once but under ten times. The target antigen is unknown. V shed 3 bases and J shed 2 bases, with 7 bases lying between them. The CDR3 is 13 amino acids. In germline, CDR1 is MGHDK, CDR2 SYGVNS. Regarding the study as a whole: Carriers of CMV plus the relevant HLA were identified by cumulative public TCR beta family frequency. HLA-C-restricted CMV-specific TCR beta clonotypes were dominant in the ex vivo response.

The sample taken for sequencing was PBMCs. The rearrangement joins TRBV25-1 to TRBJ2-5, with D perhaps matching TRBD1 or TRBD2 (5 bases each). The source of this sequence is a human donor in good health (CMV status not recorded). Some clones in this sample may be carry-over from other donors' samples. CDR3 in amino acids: CASSDWGQETQYF. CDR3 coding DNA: TGTGCCAGCAGTGATTGGGGGCAAGAGACCCAGTACTTC.